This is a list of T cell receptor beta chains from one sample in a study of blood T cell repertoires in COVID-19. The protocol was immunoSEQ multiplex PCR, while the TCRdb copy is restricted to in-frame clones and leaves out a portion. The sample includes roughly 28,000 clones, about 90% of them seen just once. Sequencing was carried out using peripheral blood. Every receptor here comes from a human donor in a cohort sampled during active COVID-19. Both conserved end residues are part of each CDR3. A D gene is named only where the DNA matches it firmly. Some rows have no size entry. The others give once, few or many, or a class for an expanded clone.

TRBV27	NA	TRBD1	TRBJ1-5	CASSLTGTGGNQPQHF	TGTGCCAGCAGTTTAACCGGGACAGGGGGCAATCAGCCCCAGCATTTT
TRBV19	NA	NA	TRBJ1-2	CASRQEPFNYGYTF	TGTGCCAGTAGACAGGAACCTTTTAACTATGGCTACACCTTC
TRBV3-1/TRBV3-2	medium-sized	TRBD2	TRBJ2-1	CASSQEFGDTSGGARYNEQFF	TGTGCCAGCAGCCAAGAATTTGGGGATACTAGCGGGGGGGCAAGATACAATGAGCAGTTCTTC
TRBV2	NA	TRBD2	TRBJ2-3	CASSGGMSGGADTQYF	TGTGCCAGCAGTGGAGGGATGAGCGGGGGGGCAGATACGCAGTATTTT
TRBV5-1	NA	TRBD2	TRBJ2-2	CASSLAVAGNTGELFF	TGCGCCAGCAGCTTGGCCGTAGCGGGAAACACCGGGGAGCTGTTTTTT
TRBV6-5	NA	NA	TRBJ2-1	CASSYGEGGSEQFF	TGTGCCAGCAGTTACGGGGAGGGGGGAAGTGAGCAGTTCTTC
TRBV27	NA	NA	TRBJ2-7	CASSLVRAHYEQYF	TGTGCCAGCAGTTTGGTCAGGGCCCACTACGAGCAGTACTTC
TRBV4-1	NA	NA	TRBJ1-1	CASKPTGRTEAFF	TGCGCCAGCAAACCAACCGGGAGAACTGAAGCTTTCTTT
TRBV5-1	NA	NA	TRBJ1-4	CASSLRGTATNEKLFF	TGCGCCAGCAGCTTAAGGGGAACTGCAACTAATGAAAAACTGTTTTTT
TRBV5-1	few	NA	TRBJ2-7	CASSDVLRPSYEQYF	TGCGCCAGCAGCGACGTACTACGCCCTTCCTACGAGCAGTACTTC
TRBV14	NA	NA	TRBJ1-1	CASSSTLNTEAFF	TGTGCCAGCAGTTCCACACTGAACACTGAAGCTTTCTTT
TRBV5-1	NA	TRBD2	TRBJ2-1	CASSFGSGGPYNEQFF	TGCGCCAGCAGCTTTGGTAGCGGGGGACCCTACAATGAGCAGTTCTTC
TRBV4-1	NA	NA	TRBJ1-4	CASSQGGEANEKLFF	TGCGCCAGCAGCCAAGGGGGGGAAGCTAATGAAAAACTGTTTTTT
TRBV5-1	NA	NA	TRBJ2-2	CASSSTPNTGELFF	TGCGCCAGCAGCTCGACTCCGAACACCGGGGAGCTGTTTTTT
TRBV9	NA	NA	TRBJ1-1	CASSVAGNTEAFF	TGTGCCAGCAGCGTAGCAGGGAACACTGAAGCTTTCTTT
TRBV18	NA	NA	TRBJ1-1	CASSADRLTEAFF	TGTGCCAGCTCCGCAGACAGATTAACTGAAGCTTTCTTT
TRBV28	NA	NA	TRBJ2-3	CASSLLRVSTDTQYF	TGTGCCAGCAGTTTACTCCGAGTAAGCACAGATACGCAGTATTTT
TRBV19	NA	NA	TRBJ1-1	CASSIPGAGVAEAFF	TGTGCCAGTAGTATACCAGGTGCAGGGGTCGCTGAAGCTTTCTTT
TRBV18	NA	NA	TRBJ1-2	CASSPPSGQPQYGYTF	TGTGCCAGCTCACCACCCTCCGGACAGCCCCAATATGGCTACACCTTC
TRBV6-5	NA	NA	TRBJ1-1	CASRPRLNTEAFF	TGTGCCAGCAGGCCGAGATTGAACACTGAAGCTTTCTTT
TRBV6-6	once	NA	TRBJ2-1	CASNPAGVGRQFF	TGTGCCAGCAATCCAGCGGGCGTGGGTAGGCAGTTCTTC
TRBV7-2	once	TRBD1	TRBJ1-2	CASIQTGKLYGYTF	TGTGCCAGCATCCAGACAGGGAAGCTTTATGGCTACACCTTC
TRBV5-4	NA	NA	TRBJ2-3	CASSLSQLSTDTQYF	TGTGCCAGCAGCTTATCCCAACTTAGCACAGATACGCAGTATTTT
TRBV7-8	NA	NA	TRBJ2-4	CASSAGVLAKNIQYF	TGTGCCAGCAGCGCAGGGGTTCTAGCCAAAAACATTCAGTACTTC
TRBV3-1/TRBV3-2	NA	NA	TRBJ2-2	CASSQVILGADTGELFF	TGTGCCAGCAGCCAAGTAATTTTAGGGGCGGACACCGGGGAGCTGTTTTTT
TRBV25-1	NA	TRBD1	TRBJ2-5	CASSDIRQGQQTQYF	TGTGCCAGCAGTGACATAAGACAGGGGCAACAGACCCAGTACTTC
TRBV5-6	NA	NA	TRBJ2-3	CASSTGLRRGGQYF	TGTGCCAGCAGCACTGGACTGCGCCGAGGAGGGCAGTATTTT
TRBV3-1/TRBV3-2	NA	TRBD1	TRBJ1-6	CASSQGGQGMGSPLHF	TGTGCCAGCAGCCAAGGGGGACAGGGGATGGGGTCACCCCTCCACTTT
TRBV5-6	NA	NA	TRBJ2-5	CASSPLGAQETQYF	TGTGCCAGCAGCCCCCTGGGGGCTCAAGAGACCCAGTACTTC
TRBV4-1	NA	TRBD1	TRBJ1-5	CASSQHFLGRQGLNSNQPQHF	TGCGCCAGCAGCCAACATTTTTTAGGCCGACAGGGGCTGAATAGCAATCAGCCCCAGCATTTT
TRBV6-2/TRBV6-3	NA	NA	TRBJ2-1	CASSYSGGYTYNEQFF	TGTGCCAGCAGTTACTCGGGGGGATACACCTACAATGAGCAGTTCTTC
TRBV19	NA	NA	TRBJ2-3	CATGTVPTDTQYF	TGTGCCACAGGAACAGTTCCCACAGATACGCAGTATTTT
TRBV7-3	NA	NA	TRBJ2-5	CASSLKAEGVAQYF	TGTGCCAGCAGCTTAAAGGCGGAGGGAGTGGCCCAGTACTTC
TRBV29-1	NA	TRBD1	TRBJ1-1	CSVADRGANTEAFF	TGCAGCGTTGCGGACAGGGGGGCGAACACTGAAGCTTTCTTT
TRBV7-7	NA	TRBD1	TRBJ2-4	CASSSPGQGTGGITVAKNIQYF	TGTGCCAGCAGCTCCCCGGGACAGGGGACCGGGGGTATAACCGTAGCCAAAAACATTCAGTACTTC
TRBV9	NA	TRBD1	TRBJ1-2	CASSDGQGAIGYTF	TGTGCCAGCAGCGATGGGCAGGGGGCGATCGGCTACACCTTC
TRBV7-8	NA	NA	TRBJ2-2	CASRLAGTGELFF	TGTGCCAGCAGGCTGGCGGGCACCGGGGAGCTGTTTTTT
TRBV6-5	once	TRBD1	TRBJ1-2	CASSYWGGQGGYGYTF	TGTGCCAGCAGTTACTGGGGGGGACAGGGAGGCTATGGCTACACCTTC